Given below is one T cell receptor (beta chain) in context. Its antigen remains unidentified. The data are from a study of OX40 agonist ivuxolimab in advanced cancers. Overall study: While on treatment, patients had intravenous ivuxolimab at 0.01 to 10 mg/kg every 2 weeks. Those enrolled were about 80% male, with a mean age of around 58 years and ages from about 20 to 90. Whole-study results and caveats: Dose levels from 0.1 to 3.0 mg/kg saw CD4+ and CD8+ blood T cells expand clonally by week 6. The 0.1-3.0 mg/kg partial responders had among the lowest clonal expansion.

Germline loops: CDR1 LGHNA, CDR2 YSLEER. The CDR3 covers 16 residues. V was clipped by 5 bases and J by 3 bases, with 19 bases between them. Repertoires were generated with immunoSEQ multiplex PCR, while TCRdb's copy carries only in-frame clones and drops some. The profile shows more than 60,000 clones, roughly 84% of them singletons. The sample was CD4+ or CD8+ T cells sorted from blood, taken in a trial of the OX40 agonist ivuxolimab. The chain combines TRBV4-3 with TRBJ1-2; D might be TRBD1 (6 bases). This receptor was taken from an adult with an advanced solid tumor such as melanoma, head and neck, liver or kidney cancer. The DNA for the CDR3 is TGCGCCAGCAGCGCCGGGACATCACGAATTGACTATGGCTACACCTTC. It translates to CASSAGTSRIDYGYTF.